The 30 T cell receptor beta chains below come from one sample, sequenced in a study of human T cells and chemical hapten exposure. Sample time point: pre-sensitization, week 0. Regarding treatment: therapeutic diphenylcyclopropenone sensitization with weekly scalp DPC. One entry per CDR3 protein results from TCRdb running MiXCR on the RACE reads. The table shows 65,000 to 70,000 distinct CDR3 sequences, with around 9.9% occurring only once. The source was whole blood, collected in connection with sensitization to the hapten diphenylcyclopropenone (DPC). The receptors were sampled from a woman aged 45-60 years with alopecia areata. Some clones in this sample may be carry-over from other donors' samples.

This clonotype was detected ten times or more. The chain is built from TRBV7-3 and TRBJ2-2; D may correspond to TRBD1 or TRBD2 (5 bases each). CDR3 length: 14 amino acids. Trimming removed 1 base from V and 7 bases from J, with 10 bases in between. Germline V CDR1 and CDR2: SGHTA, FQGTGA. The CDR3 sequence: CASSLRDPGGELFF. For the CDR3, the DNA is TGTGCCAGCAGCTTAAGGGACCCGGGCGGGGAGCTGTTTTTT.

This clonotype was picked up a small number of times. The chain has TRBV4-2 and TRBJ2-1; 8 nucleotides align to TRBD1. This CDR3 has 16 amino acids. The trim removed 1 base at V and 5 bases at J, leaving 7 bases unmatched. The germline V gene has CDR1 LGHNA and CDR2 YNFKEQ. The CDR3 region has the DNA TGTGCCAGCAGCCAAGTAGGACAGGGTGATAACAATGAGCAGTTCTTC. It yields the protein CASSQVGQGDNNEQFF.

V gene TRBV5-1 combines with J gene TRBJ2-7, with D tentatively TRBD2 (6 bases). The CDR3 is 15 amino acids. Germline V gives CDR1 SGHRS, CDR2 YFSETQ. Deletions cut 1 base from V and 1 base from J, with 12 bases between. Written as DNA, the CDR3 is TGCGCCAGCAGCTTGACGGGAGTAGGGTCCTACGAGCAGTACTTC. It encodes CASSLTGVGSYEQYF.

This clonotype was seen repeatedly, ten times or more. The rearrangement links TRBV10-3 to TRBJ2-1; perhaps TRBD2 as D (6 bases). CDR1 is ENHRY and CDR2 is SYGVKD in the germline V gene. V lost 6 bases and J 4 bases, leaving 13 bases between the germline ends. The CDR3 length is 14 residues. The CDR3 loop reads CAISVAAEYNEQFF. CDR3 coding DNA: TGTGCCATCAGCGTAGCGGCGGAATACAATGAGCAGTTCTTC.

There are many counts of this clonotype. This chain joins TRBV30 and TRBJ2-7; perhaps TRBD2 as D (7 bases). CDR1 GTSNPN and CDR2 SVGIG come from the germline V gene (reference sequence). Trimming took off 1 base at V and 4 bases at J, with 14 bases between the two ends. The CDR3 spans 14 residues. CDR3 coding DNA: TGTGCCTGGAGTGCCGGAGGGGGGGGTTACGAGCAGTACTTC. Amino acids: CAWSAGGGGYEQYF.

This chain joins TRBV7-9 and TRBJ2-7; D not certain. Germline CDR1 and CDR2: SEHNR and FQNEAQ (reference sequence). The V end was cut by 5 bases, the J end by 0 bases, with 14 bases between. This CDR3 is built from 15 residues. The CDR3 DNA reads as TGTGCCAGCAGCCTCAGGACGTCACCCTCCTACGAGCAGTACTTC. Its translation is CASSLRTSPSYEQYF.

The chain carries TRBV7-2 and TRBJ2-5, with D possibly TRBD2 on 5 matching bases. This CDR3 has 14 amino acids. The V gene's germline CDR1 is SGHTA and CDR2 FQGNSA. V lost 1 base and J 10 bases, leaving 16 bases between the germline ends. CDR3 residues: CASSLEGLTADQYF. CDR3 nucleotide sequence: TGTGCCAGCAGCTTAGAAGGGCTAACAGCGGACCAGTACTTC.

The chain uses TRBV6-1 and TRBJ2-1; 9 bases are shared with TRBD2. With V trimmed by 2 bases and J by 9 bases, 14 bases remained unmatched. The CDR3 contains 17 residues. The V gene's germline CDR1 is MNHNS and CDR2 SASEGT. The CDR3 DNA is TGTGCCAGCAGTGAAAGGCAGGGTAGCGGGAGATACGGTGAGCAGTTCTTC. The encoded protein is CASSERQGSGRYGEQFF.

This clonotype came up many times. The V and J genes are TRBV28 and TRBJ2-2, with 12 bases fitting TRBD1. V was pared by 9 bases and J by 6 bases, with 2 bases of the junction left unmatched. Germline CDR1 and CDR2: MDHEN and SYDVKM. The CDR3 covers 13 residues. CDR3: CASGTGGPGELFF. CDR3 DNA: TGTGCCAGTGGGACAGGGGGCCCCGGGGAGCTGTTTTTT.

This clonotype was found a few times. The rearrangement joins TRBV28 to TRBJ1-2; D remains unclear. Germline V CDR1 and CDR2: MDHEN, SYDVKM. The CDR3 loop spans 11 amino acids. The V gene lost 2 bases and the J gene lost 7 bases, with 5 bases spanning the gap. CDR3 coding DNA: TGTGCCAGCAGTTTACACGCTGGCTACACCTTC. It specifies CASSLHAGYTF.

The sample holds many counts of this clonotype. V usage is TRBV6-5 and J usage is TRBJ2-2, with no clear D. Germline V CDR1 and CDR2: MNHEY, SVGAGI. V shed 7 bases and J shed 1 base, with 13 bases lying between them. This CDR3 has 15 residues. CDR3 sequence reads: CASNHEGLNTGELFF. DNA of the CDR3: TGTGCCAGCAATCACGAAGGGTTGAACACCGGGGAGCTGTTTTTT.

The sample holds a few counts of this clonotype. The chain links TRBV6-1 to TRBJ2-5; D is tentatively TRBD1 or TRBD2 (5 bases each). This CDR3 comprises 13 residues. CDR1 MNHNS and CDR2 SASEGT come from the germline V gene. V was clipped by 6 bases and J by 5 bases, with 13 bases between them. CDR3 loop: CASSGTLGETQYF. As DNA, the CDR3 is TGTGCCAGCAGCGGGACCCTTGGGGAGACCCAGTACTTC.

This clonotype was seen only a few times. The J gene is TRBJ1-1, the V gene TRBV28; D may be TRBD1 (6 bases). Trimming removed 1 base from V and 1 base from J, with 10 bases in between. Germline-derived CDR1 and CDR2 are MDHEN and SYDVKM. The CDR3 has 15 residues. The CDR3 bases are TGTGCCAGCAGTTTATTCGAGACAGGGAACACTGAAGCTTTCTTT. Protein: CASSLFETGNTEAFF.

This clonotype was observed a few times. J is TRBJ1-1 and V is TRBV30, with unresolved D. The CDR3 length is 12 residues. The V gene's germline CDR1 is GTSNPN and CDR2 SVGIG (reference sequence). Trimming cost V 4 bases and J 6 bases, with 12 bases left between them. CDR3 coding DNA: TGTGCCTGGATCCCGGGATGGGCTGAAGCTTTCTTT. The encoded protein is CAWIPGWAEAFF.

This clonotype was seen only a few times. The gene calls are TRBV24-1 and TRBJ2-5, with D unclear. Germline CDR1 is KGHDR and CDR2 is SFDVKD. V was pared by 3 bases and J by 2 bases, with 12 bases between. The CDR3 spans 15 residues. The CDR3 here is CATSDPGPRQETQYF. The CDR3 DNA sequence: TGTGCCACCAGTGATCCGGGCCCCCGTCAAGAGACCCAGTACTTC.

This clonotype was seen repeatedly, ten times or more. V gene TRBV6-2 or TRBV6-3 combines with J gene TRBJ2-1, with D possibly being TRBD2 (6 bases). This CDR3 is 13 amino acids long. Trimming left V 6 bases short and J 4 bases short, with 10 bases between. Germline V gives CDR1 MNHEY, CDR2 SVGEGT. The CDR3 nucleotides read TGTGCCAGCAGGGGACTGGGTTACAATGAGCAGTTCTTC. This translates into CASRGLGYNEQFF.

This clonotype showed up just a few times. The chain recombines TRBV6-6 with TRBJ2-1, with 13 positions matching TRBD2. Unmatched junction bases numbered 8, after V lost 7 bases and J lost 8 bases. Germline CDR1 reads MNHNY; CDR2 reads SVGAGI (reference sequence). The CDR3 length is 15 residues. CDR3 in amino acids: CASKRGLAGSDEQFF. The CDR3 DNA reads TGTGCCAGCAAAAGGGGACTAGCGGGGTCGGATGAGCAGTTCTTC.

Comments on this clonotype: A single base separates this from a much larger clone, so it may be a read error. This chain connects TRBV7-6 to TRBJ2-7; D is possibly TRBD2 (5 bases). This CDR3 is built from 13 residues. V was cut by 3 bases and J by 6 bases, with 12 bases left in between. CDR1 and CDR2 (germline): SGHVS, FNYEAQ. The CDR3, as DNA: TGTGCCAGCAGCTTTGGGCTGGGAGCCGAGCAGTACTTC. Its translation: CASSFGLGAEQYF.

The chain uses TRBV11-2 and TRBJ2-1; 9 nucleotides line up with TRBD1. The trim removed 5 bases at V and 5 bases at J, leaving 7 bases unmatched. In germline, CDR1 is SGHAT, CDR2 FQNNGV. This CDR3 region has 15 residues. The CDR3: CASSRGTGTNNEQFF. As DNA, the CDR3 is TGTGCCAGCAGCAGAGGGACAGGGACAAACAATGAGCAGTTCTTC.

This sequence joins TRBV20-1 and TRBJ2-7; TRBD1 might be the D (5 bases). In germline, CDR1 is DFQATT, CDR2 SNEGSKA (reference sequence). The CDR3 extends over 11 amino acids. Trimming cost V 4 bases and J 3 bases, with 7 bases left between them. For the CDR3, the DNA is TGCAGTGCTATCGACAGCTACGAGCAGTACTTC. It codes for CSAIDSYEQYF.

At least ten counts were recorded for this clonotype. The V call is TRBV19, the J call TRBJ1-5; D call uncertain. Trimming took off 6 bases at V and 4 bases at J, with 16 bases between the two ends. The CDR3 runs 15 residues. Looked up from germline, CDR1 is LNHDA and CDR2 is SQIVND (reference sequence). The CDR3 sequence is CASSDRQGLNQPQHF. CDR3 sequence (DNA): TGTGCCAGTAGCGATAGACAAGGACTAAATCAGCCCCAGCATTTT.

The sample holds many counts of this clonotype. This sequence joins TRBV7-9 and TRBJ1-6, with D possibly matching TRBD1 (5 bases). Germline assignment: CDR1 SEHNR and CDR2 FQNEAQ (reference sequence). This CDR3 comprises 17 residues. V lost 7 bases and J lost 10, with 26 bases in between. CDR3 nucleotides: TGTGCCAGCAACGTACAGCAGGGAGAGGGGAGGGGATCACCCCTCCACTTT. Translating gives CASNVQQGEGRGSPLHF.

This clonotype was counted at least ten times. This rearrangement joins TRBV9 to TRBJ1-5; 10 positions agree with TRBD1. With V trimmed by 3 bases and J by 6 bases, 3 bases remained unmatched. The CDR3 has 14 amino acids. Germline V gives CDR1 SGDLS, CDR2 YYNGEE. The CDR3 is CASSGTGGGQPQHF. The CDR3 bases are TGTGCCAGCAGCGGGACAGGGGGAGGTCAGCCCCAGCATTTT.

A few counts support this clonotype. The chain employs TRBV12-3 or TRBV12-4 and TRBJ2-1; D uncertain. The CDR3 runs to 12 residues. V was cut by 5 bases and J by 9 bases, with 11 bases left in between. The CDR3 loop is CASSPNWVEQFF. CDR3 in DNA: TGTGCCAGCAGTCCCAATTGGGTTGAGCAGTTCTTC.

Ten or more counts support this clonotype. The chain has TRBV11-2 and TRBJ1-4; no definite D call. This CDR3 is 16 amino acids long. V was cut by 2 bases and J by 1 base, with 11 bases left in between. CDR1 and CDR2 (germline): SGHAT, FQNNGV. The CDR3 DNA reads TGTGCCAGCAGCTTATTGGCGGATAGAACTAATGAAAAACTGTTTTTT. Translation gives CASSLLADRTNEKLFF. Full variable domain (outside the CDR3, taken from reference TRBV11-2 and TRBJ1-4): EAGVAQSPRYKIIEKRQSVAFWCNPISGHATLYWYQQILGQGPKLLIQFQNNGVVDDSQLPKDRFSAERLKGVDSTLKIQPAKLEDSAVYLCASSLLADRTNEKLFFGSGTQLSVL.

This clonotype was counted a few times. This chain's CDR3 is CASGPADRMDSPLHF. CDR3 DNA: TGTGCTAGTGGCCCTGCCGACCGGATGGATTCACCCCTCCACTTT. This rearrangement joins TRBV12-5 to TRBJ1-6; D remains ambiguous. Trimming shortened V by 6 bases and J by 8 bases, and 17 bases separated the two germline ends. Germline CDR1 reads LGHNT; CDR2 reads FRNRAP. The CDR3 length is 15 residues.

This clonotype was seen many times. The rearrangement uses TRBV24-1 and TRBJ1-5, with D possibly TRBD1 on 6 matching bases. The CDR3 length is 14 residues. The germline V and J ends were trimmed by 3 bases and 6 bases, with 11 bases remaining between them. Looked up from germline, CDR1 is KGHDR and CDR2 is SFDVKD. The CDR3 region is CATSDAGVSQPQHF. The CDR3 DNA reads as TGTGCCACCAGTGATGCAGGGGTGAGTCAGCCCCAGCATTTT.

This clonotype was seen at least ten times. The V call is TRBV2, the J call TRBJ2-7, with 9 positions matching TRBD2. The CDR3 length is 18 residues. Germline V gives CDR1 SNHLY, CDR2 FYNNEI. V was pared by 2 bases and J by 6 bases, with 17 bases of the junction left unmatched. The chain's CDR3 is CASSENPRAGGRRGEQYF. The DNA of the CDR3 is TGTGCCAGCAGTGAAAACCCCAGAGCGGGAGGTCGGCGGGGCGAGCAGTACTTC.

V is TRBV6-1 and J is TRBJ2-1; 8 bases are a match to TRBD2. The CDR3 extends over 16 amino acids. V gave up 2 bases and J gave up 7 bases; unmatched junction bases: 10. Per the germline V gene, CDR1 is MNHNS and CDR2 is SASEGT. The CDR3, as DNA: TGTGCCAGCAGTGAATGGTCTAGCGGGTCACTTAATGAGCAGTTCTTC. This sequence encodes CASSEWSSGSLNEQFF.

As to this clonotype: A read error may be the cause here, since a much bigger clone is one base away. The rearrangement joins TRBV20-1 to TRBJ1-2; TRBD1 aligns across 8 bases. From germline, CDR1 is DFQATT and CDR2 SNEGSKA (reference sequence). The CDR3 contains 11 residues. The CDR3 nucleotides are TGCAGTGAGCGCAGGGGGCTTGGCTTCACCTTC. It encodes CSERRGLGFTF.